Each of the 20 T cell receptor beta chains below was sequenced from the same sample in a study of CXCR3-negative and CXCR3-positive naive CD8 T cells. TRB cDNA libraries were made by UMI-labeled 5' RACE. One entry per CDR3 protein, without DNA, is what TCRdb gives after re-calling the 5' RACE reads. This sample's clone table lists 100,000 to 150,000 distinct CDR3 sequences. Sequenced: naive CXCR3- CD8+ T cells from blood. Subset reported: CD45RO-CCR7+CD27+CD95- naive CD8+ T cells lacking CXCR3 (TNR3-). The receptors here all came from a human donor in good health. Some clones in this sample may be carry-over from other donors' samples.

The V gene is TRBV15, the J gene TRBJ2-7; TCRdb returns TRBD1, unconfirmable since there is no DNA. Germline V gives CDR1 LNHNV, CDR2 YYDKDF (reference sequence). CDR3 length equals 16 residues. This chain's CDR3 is CATSRGAGSIFNEQYF.

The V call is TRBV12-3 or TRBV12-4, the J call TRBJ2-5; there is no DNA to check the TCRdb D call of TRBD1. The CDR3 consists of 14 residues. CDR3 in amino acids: CASSPDRGWETQYF.

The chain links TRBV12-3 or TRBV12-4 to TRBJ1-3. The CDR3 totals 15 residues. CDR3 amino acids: CASRSSQGAGNTIYF.

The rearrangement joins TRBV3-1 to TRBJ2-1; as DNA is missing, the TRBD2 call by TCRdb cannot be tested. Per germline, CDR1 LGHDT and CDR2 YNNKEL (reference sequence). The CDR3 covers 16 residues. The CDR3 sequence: CASSQDPPDSYNEQFF.

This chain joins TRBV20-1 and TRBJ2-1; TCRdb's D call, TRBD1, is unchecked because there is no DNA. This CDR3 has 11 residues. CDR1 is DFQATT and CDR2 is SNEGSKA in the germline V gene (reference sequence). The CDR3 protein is CSARSGDEQFF.

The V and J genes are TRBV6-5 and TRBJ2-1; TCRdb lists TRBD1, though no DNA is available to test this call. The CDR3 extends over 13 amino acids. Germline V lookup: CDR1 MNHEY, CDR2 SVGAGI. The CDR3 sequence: CASGTQGYNEQFF.

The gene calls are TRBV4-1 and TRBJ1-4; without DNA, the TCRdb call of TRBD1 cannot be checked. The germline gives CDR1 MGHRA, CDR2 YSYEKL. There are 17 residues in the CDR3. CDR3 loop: CASTLPPGGQSNEKLFF.

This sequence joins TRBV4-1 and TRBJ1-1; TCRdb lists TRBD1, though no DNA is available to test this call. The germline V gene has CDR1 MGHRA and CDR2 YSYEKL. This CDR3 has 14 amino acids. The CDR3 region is CASSHPGMNTEAFF.

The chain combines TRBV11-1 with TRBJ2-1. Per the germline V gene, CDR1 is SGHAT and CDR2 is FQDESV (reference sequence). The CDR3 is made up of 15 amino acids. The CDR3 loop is CASSQSGSYYNEQFF. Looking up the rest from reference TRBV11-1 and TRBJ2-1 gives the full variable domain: EAEVAQSPRYKITEKSQAVAFWCDPISGHATLYWYRQILGQGPELLVQFQDESVVDDSQLPKDRFSAERLKGVDSTLKIQPAELGDSAMYLCASSQSGSYYNEQFFGPGTRLTVL.

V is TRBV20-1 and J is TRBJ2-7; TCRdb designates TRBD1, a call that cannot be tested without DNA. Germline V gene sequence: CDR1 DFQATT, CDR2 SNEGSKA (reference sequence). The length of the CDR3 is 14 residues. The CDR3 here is CSAREVGGNYEQYF.

CDR3: CASSPPQAGRETQYF. The chain links TRBV28 to TRBJ2-5; TCRdb's D call of TRBD1 is untestable without DNA. Germline V gives CDR1 MDHEN, CDR2 SYDVKM. The CDR3 contains 15 residues.

CDR3 amino acids: CASTVTLAGVGGTDTQYF. The V and J genes are TRBV28 and TRBJ2-3; TCRdb outputs TRBD2, but without DNA this stays unchecked. Germline V gene data show CDR1 as MDHEN and CDR2 as SYDVKM. The CDR3 sequence is 18 residues long.

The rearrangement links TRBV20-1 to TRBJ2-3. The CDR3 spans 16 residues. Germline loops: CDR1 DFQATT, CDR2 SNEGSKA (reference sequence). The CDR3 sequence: CSARDSRQRSTDTQYF.

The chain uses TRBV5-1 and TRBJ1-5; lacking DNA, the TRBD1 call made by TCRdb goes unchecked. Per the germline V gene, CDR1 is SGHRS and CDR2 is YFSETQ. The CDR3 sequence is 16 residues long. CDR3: CASSLFRENSNQPQHF. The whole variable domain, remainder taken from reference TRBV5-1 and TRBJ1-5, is KAGVTQTPRYLIKTRGQQVTLSCSPISGHRSVSWYQQTPGQGLQFLFEYFSETQRNKGNFPGRFSGRQFSNSRSEMNVSTLELGDSALYLCASSLFRENSNQPQHFGDGTRLSIL.

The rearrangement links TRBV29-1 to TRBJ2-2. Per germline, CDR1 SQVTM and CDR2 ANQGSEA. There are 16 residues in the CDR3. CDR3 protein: CSVEVWHSENTGELFF.

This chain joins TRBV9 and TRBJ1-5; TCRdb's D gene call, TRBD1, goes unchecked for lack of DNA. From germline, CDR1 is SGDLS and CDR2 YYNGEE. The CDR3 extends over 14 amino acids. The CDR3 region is CASSEGGLSQPQHF.

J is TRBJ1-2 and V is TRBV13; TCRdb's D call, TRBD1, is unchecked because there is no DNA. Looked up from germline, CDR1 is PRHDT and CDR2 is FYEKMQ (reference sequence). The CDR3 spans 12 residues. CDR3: CATTRGEGGYTF.

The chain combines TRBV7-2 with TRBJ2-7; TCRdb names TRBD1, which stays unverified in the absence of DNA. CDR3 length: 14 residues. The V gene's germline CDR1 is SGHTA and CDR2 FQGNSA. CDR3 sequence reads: CASSTLSLWVEQYF. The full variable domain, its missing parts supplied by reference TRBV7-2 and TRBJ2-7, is GAGVSQSPSNKVTEKGKDVELRCDPISGHTALYWYRQSLGQGLEFLIYFQGNSAPDKSGLPSDRFSAERTGGSVSTLTIQRTQQEDSAVYLCASSTLSLWVEQYFGPGTRLTVT.

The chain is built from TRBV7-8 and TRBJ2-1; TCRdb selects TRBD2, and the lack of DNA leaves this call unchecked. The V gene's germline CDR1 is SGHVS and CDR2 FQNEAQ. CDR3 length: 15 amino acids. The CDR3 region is CASTPGASGYNEQFF.

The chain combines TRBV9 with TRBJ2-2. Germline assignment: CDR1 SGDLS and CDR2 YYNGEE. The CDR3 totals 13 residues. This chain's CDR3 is CASSGTLTGELFF.